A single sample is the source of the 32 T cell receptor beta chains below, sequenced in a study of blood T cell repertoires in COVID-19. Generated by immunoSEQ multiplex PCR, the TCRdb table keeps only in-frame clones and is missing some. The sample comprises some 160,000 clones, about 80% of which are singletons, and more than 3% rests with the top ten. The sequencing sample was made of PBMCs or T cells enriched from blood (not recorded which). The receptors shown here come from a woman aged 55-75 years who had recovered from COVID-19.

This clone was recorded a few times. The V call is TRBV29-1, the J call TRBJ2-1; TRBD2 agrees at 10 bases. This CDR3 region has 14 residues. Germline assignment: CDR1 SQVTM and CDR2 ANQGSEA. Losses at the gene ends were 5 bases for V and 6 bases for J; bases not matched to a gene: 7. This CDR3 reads CSVKSSGGPNEQFF. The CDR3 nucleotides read TGCAGCGTTAAATCTAGCGGGGGCCCCAATGAGCAGTTCTTC.

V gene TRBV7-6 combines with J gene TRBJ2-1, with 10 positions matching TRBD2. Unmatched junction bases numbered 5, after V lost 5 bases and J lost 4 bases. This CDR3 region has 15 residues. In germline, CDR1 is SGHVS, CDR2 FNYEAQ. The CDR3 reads CASSLSGGLYNEQFF. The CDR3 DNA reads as TGTGCCAGCAGCCTTAGCGGGGGGCTTTACAATGAGCAGTTCTTC. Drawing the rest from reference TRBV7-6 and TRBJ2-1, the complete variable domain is GAGVSQSPRYKVTKRGQDVALRCDPISGHVSLYWYRQALGQGPEFLTYFNYEAQQDKSGLPNDRFSAERPEGSISTLTIQRTEQRDSAMYRCASSLSGGLYNEQFFGPGTRLTVL.

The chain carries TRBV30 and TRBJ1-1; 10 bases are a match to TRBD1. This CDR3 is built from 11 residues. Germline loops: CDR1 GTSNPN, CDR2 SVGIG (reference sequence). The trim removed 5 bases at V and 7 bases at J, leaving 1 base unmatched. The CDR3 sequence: CAWDRGLEAFF. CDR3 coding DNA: TGTGCCTGGGACAGGGGGCTTGAAGCTTTCTTT. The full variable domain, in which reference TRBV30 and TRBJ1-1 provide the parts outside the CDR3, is SQTIHQWPATLVQPVGSPLSLECTVEGTSNPNLYWYRQAAGRGLQLLFYSVGIGQISSEVPQNLSASRPQDRQFILSSKKLLLSDSGFYLCAWDRGLEAFFGQGTRLTVV.

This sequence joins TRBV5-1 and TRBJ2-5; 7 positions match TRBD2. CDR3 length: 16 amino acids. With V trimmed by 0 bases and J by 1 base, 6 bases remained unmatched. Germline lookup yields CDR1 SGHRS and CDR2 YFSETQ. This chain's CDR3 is CASSLGAAGPQETQYF. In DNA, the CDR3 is TGCGCCAGCAGCTTGGGGGCAGCGGGGCCCCAAGAGACCCAGTACTTC.

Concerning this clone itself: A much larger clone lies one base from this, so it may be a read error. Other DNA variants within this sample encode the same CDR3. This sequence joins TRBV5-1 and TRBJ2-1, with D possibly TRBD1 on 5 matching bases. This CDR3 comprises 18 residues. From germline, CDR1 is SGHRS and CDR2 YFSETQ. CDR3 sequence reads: CASSSQAGQSARYNEQFF. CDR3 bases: TGTGCCAGCAGCTCGCAGGCAGGGCAATCAGCGCGCTACAATGAGCAGTTCTTC.

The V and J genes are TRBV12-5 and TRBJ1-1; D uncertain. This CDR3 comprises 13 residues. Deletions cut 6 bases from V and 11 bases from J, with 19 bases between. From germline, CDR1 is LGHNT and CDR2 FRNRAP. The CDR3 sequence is CASGLDWSGGAFF. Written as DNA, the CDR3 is TGTGCTAGTGGCCTGGACTGGTCCGGAGGGGCTTTCTTT.

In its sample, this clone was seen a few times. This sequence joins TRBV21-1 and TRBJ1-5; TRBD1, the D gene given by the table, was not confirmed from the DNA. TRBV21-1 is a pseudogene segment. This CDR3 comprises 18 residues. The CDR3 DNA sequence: TGTGCCAGCAGCCTCGGGGACAGGGGGCTAGGGGGCAATCAGCCCCAGCATTTT. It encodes CASSLGDRGLGGNQPQHF.

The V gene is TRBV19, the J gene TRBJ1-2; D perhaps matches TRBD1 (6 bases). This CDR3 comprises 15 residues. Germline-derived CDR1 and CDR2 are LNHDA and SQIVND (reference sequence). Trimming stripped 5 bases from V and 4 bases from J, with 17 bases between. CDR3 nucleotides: TGTGCCAGTAGTTCCCTTCCTCAGGGGCCCTATGGCTACACCTTC. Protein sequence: CASSSLPQGPYGYTF.

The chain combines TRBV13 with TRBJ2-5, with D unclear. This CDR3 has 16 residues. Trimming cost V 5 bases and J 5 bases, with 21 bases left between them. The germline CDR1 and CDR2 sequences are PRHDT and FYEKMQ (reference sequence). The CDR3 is CASSPFRVAKMETQYF. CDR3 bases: TGTGCCAGCAGCCCGTTTCGGGTGGCAAAAATGGAGACCCAGTACTTC.

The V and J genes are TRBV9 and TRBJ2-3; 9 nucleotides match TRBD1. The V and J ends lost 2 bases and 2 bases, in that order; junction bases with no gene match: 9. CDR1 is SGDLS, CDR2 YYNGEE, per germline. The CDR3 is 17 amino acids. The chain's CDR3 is CASSVNGQGPYTDTQYF. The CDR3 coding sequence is TGTGCCAGCAGCGTGAACGGACAGGGGCCTTACACAGATACGCAGTATTTT.

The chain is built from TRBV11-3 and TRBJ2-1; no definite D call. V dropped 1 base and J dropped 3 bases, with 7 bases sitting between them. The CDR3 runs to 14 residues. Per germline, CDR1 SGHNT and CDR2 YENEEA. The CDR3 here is CASSLAVGYNEQFF. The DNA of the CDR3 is TGTGCCAGCAGCTTAGCCGTCGGCTACAATGAGCAGTTCTTC. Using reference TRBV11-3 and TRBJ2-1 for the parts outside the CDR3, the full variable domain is EAGVVQSPRYKIIEKKQPVAFWCNPISGHNTLYWYLQNLGQGPELLIRYENEEAVDDSQLPKDRFSAERLKGVDSTLKIQPAELGDSAVYLCASSLAVGYNEQFFGPGTRLTVL.

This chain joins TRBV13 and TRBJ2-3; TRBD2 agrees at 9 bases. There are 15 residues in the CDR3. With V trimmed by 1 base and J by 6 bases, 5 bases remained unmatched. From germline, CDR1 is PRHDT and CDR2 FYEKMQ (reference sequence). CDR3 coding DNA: TGTGCCAGCAGCTTAGCTAGCGGGGCGGCCGATACGCAGTATTTT. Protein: CASSLASGAADTQYF.

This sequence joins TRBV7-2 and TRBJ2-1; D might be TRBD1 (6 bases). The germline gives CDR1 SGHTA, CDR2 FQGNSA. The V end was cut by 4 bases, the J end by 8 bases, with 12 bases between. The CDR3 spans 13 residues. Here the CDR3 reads CASSYRGGDEQFF. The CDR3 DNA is TGTGCCAGCAGCTATAGAGGGGGAGATGAGCAGTTCTTC.

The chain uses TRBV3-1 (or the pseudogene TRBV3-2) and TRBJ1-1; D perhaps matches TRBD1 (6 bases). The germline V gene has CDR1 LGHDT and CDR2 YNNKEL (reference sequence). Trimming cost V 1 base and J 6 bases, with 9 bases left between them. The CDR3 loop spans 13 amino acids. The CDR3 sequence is CASSQVQGSEAFF. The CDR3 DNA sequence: TGTGCCAGCAGCCAAGTACAGGGCTCTGAAGCTTTCTTT.

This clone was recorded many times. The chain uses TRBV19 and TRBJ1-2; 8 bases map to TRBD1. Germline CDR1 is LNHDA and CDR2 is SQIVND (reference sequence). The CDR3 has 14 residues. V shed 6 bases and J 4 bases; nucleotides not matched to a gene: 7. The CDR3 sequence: CASSQGAPLYGYTF. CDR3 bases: TGTGCCAGTAGCCAGGGGGCGCCCCTCTATGGCTACACCTTC. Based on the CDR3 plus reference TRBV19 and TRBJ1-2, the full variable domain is DGGITQSPKYLFRKEGQNVTLSCEQNLNHDAMYWYRQDPGQGLRLIYYSQIVNDFQKGDIAEGYSVSREKKESFPLTVTSAQKNPTAFYLCASSQGAPLYGYTFGSGTRLTVV.

CDR3 sequence: CASSESGGPNEEQYF. The CDR3 nucleotides read TGCGCCAGCAGTGAGTCAGGGGGCCCCAACGAGGAGCAGTACTTC. The rearrangement uses TRBV10-1 and TRBJ2-7; 7 nucleotides line up with TRBD1. V was clipped by 0 bases and J by 7 bases; unmatched bases: 9. Looked up from germline, CDR1 is WNHNN and CDR2 is SYGVQD (reference sequence). The length of the CDR3 is 15 residues.

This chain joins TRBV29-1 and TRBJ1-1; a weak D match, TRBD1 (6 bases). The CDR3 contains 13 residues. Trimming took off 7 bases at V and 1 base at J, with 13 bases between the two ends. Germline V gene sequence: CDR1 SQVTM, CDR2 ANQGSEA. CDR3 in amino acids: CSALKQGNTEAFF. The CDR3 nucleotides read TGCAGCGCCTTGAAACAGGGGAACACTGAAGCTTTCTTT.

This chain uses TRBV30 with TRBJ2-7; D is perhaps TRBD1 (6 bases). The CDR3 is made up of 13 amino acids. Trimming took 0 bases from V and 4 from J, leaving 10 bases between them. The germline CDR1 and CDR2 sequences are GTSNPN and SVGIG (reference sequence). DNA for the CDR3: TGTGCCTGGAGTGTAGGGACAAAATACGAGCAGTACTTC. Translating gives CAWSVGTKYEQYF.

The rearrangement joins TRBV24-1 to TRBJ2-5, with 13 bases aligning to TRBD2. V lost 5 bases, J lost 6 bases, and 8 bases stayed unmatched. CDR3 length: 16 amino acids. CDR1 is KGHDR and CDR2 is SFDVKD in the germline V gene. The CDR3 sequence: CATSASLAGGPKTQYF. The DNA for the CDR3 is TGTGCCACCAGTGCCTCACTAGCGGGGGGGCCCAAGACCCAGTACTTC.

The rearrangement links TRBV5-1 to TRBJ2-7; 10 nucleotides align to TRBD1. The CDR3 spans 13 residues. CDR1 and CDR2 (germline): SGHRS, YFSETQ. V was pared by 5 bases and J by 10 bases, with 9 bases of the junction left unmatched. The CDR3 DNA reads TGCGCCAGCAGAGCCGGGACAGGGGTTGAACAGTACTTC. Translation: CASRAGTGVEQYF. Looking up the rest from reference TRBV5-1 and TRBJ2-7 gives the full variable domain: KAGVTQTPRYLIKTRGQQVTLSCSPISGHRSVSWYQQTPGQGLQFLFEYFSETQRNKGNFPGRFSGRQFSNSRSEMNVSTLELGDSALYLCASRAGTGVEQYFGPGTRLTVT.

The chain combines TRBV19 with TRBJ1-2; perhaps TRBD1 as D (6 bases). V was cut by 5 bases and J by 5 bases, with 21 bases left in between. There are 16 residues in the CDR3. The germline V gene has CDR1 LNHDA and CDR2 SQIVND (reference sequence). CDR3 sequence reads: CASSPESVGTLYGYTF. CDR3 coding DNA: TGTGCCAGTAGTCCTGAATCTGTCGGGACACTATATGGCTACACCTTC. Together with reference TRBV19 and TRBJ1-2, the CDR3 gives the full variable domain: DGGITQSPKYLFRKEGQNVTLSCEQNLNHDAMYWYRQDPGQGLRLIYYSQIVNDFQKGDIAEGYSVSREKKESFPLTVTSAQKNPTAFYLCASSPESVGTLYGYTFGSGTRLTVV.

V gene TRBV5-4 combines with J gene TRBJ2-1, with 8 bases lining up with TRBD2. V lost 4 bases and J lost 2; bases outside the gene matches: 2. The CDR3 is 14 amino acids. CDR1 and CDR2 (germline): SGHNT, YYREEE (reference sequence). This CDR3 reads CASSPGGTYNEQFF. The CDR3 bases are TGTGCCAGCAGCCCGGGGGGGACCTACAATGAGCAGTTCTTC.

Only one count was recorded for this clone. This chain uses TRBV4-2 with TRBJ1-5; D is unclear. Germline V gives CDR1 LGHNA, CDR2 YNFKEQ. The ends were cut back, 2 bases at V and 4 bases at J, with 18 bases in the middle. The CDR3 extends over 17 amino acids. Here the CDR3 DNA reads TGTGCCAGCAGCCAAACCCGGGGAGGCACAGAGAATCAGCCCCAGCATTTT. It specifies CASSQTRGGTENQPQHF.

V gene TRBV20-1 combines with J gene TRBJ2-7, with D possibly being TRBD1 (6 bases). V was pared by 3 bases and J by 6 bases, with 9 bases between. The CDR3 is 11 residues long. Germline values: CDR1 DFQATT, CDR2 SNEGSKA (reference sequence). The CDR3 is CSASTGSEQYF. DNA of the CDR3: TGCAGTGCTAGTACAGGGTCCGAGCAGTACTTC.

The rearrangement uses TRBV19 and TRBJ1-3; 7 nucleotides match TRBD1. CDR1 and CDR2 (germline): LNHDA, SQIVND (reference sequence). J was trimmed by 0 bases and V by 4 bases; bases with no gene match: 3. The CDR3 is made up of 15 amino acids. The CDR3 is CASSRTGRSGNTIYF. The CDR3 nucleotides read TGTGCCAGTAGTAGGACAGGCCGCTCTGGAAACACCATATATTTT.

CDR3 in DNA: TGTGCCAGCAGCAAAGGGGGACTAGCGCGGCCATACTACGAGCAGTACTTC. Translated, it gives CASSKGGLARPYYEQYF. V and J are TRBV21-1 and TRBJ2-7; the tabulated D call, TRBD2, remains unverified against the DNA. TRBV21-1 is classified as a pseudogene. CDR3 length: 17 residues.

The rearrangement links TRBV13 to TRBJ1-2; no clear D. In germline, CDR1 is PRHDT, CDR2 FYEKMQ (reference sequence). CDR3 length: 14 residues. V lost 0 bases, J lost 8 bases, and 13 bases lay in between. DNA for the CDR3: TGTGCCAGCAGCTTAGGCCGAGGTTCTGGGGGCTACACCTTC. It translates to CASSLGRGSGGYTF.

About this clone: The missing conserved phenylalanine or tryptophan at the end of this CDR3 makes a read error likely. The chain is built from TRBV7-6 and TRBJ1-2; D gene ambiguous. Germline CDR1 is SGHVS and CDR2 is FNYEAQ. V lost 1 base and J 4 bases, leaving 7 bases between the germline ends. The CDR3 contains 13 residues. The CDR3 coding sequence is TGTGCCAGCAGCTTAGGGACTTTCTATGGCTACACCCTC. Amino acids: CASSLGTFYGYTL.

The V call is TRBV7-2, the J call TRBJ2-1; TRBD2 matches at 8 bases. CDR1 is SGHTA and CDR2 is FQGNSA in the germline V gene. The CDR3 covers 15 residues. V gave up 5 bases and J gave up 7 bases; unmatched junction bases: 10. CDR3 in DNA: TGTGCCAGCAGCCAAAGGGCGGGGGGTTGGAATGAGCAGTTCTTC. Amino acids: CASSQRAGGWNEQFF.

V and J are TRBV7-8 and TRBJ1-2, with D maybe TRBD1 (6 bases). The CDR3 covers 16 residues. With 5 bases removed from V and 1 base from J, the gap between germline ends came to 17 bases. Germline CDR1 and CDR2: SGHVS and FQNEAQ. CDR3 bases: TGTGCCAGCAGCCACAGGGACCGAAACATTAACTATGGCTACACCTTC. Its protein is CASSHRDRNINYGYTF.

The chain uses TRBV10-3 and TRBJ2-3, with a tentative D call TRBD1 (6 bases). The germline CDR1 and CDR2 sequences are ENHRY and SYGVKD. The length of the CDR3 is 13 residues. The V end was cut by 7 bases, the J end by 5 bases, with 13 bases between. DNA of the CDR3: TGTGCCATCAATGGGGGCTCGGAAGATACGCAGTATTTT. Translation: CAINGGSEDTQYF.

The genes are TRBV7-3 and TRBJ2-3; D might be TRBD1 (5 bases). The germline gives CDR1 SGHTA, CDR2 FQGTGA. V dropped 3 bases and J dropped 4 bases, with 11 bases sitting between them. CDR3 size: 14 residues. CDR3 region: CASSLAGPPDTQYF. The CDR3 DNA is TGTGCCAGCAGCTTGGCAGGGCCCCCAGATACGCAGTATTTT.